This T cell receptor beta chain was sequenced in a study of post-analysis software for immune sequencing data. Study conclusions and caveats: Patients used five TRBV segments, including TRBV5-6, TRBV5-1 and TRBV20-1, more often than controls.

Included in the TCR beta cDNA libraries were unique molecular identifiers. TCRdb reprocessed the PCR reads via MiXCR and lists one record per CDR3 protein. The sample holds about 200,000 distinct CDR3 sequences, 29% seen once. With regard to this clonotype: Antigen unknown.

There are 13 residues in the CDR3. V was shortened by 5 bases and J by 4 bases, with 12 bases between the two germline ends. Per the germline V gene, CDR1 is GTSNPN and CDR2 is SVGIG (reference sequence). The chain is built from TRBV30 and TRBJ1-5; tentative D call: TRBD1 (5 bases). This TCR was recovered from a girl aged 2-17 years with multiple sclerosis. What was sequenced was blood. In DNA form, the CDR3 reads TGTGCCTGGGACCGGGGACGGAATCAGCCCCAGCATTTT. Residues: CAWDRGRNQPQHF.